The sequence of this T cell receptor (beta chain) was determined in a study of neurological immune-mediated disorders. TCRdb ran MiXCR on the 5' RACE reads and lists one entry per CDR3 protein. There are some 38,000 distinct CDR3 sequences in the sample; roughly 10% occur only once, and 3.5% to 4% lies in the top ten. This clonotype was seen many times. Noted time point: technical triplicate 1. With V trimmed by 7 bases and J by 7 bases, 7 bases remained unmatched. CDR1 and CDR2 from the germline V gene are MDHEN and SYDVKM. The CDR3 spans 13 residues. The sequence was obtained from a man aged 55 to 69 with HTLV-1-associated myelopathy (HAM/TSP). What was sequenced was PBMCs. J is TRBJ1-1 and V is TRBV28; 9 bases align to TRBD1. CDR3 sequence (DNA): TGTGCCAGCACCAAATCGGGACAGGGTGAAGCTTTCTTT. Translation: CASTKSGQGEAFF.